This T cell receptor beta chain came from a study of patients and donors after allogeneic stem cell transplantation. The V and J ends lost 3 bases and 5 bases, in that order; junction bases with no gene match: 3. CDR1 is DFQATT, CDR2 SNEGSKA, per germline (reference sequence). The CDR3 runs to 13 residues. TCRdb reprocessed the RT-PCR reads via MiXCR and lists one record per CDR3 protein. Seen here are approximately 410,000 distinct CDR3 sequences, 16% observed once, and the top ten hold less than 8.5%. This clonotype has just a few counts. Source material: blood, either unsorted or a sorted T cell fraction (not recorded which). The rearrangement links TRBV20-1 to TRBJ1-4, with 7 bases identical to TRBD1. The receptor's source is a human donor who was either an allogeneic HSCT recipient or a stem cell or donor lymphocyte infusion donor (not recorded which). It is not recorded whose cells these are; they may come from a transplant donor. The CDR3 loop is CSARRTGNEKLFF. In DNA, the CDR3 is TGCAGTGCTAGGAGGACAGGCAATGAAAAACTGTTTTTT.